The 15 T cell receptor beta chains listed next were all sequenced from one sample in a study of blood T cell repertoires in COVID-19. The protocol was immunoSEQ multiplex PCR, while the TCRdb copy is restricted to in-frame clones and leaves out a portion. Among 140,000 to 150,000 clones, under 80% were seen once, and the ten largest hold around 4%. Sample: peripheral blood. The receptor source for this set is a man between 60 and 75 years old with acute or convalescent COVID-19.

V is TRBV18 and J is TRBJ2-6; tentative D call: TRBD1 (6 bases). The length of the CDR3 is 16 residues. Trimming cost V 4 bases and J 0 bases, with 10 bases left between them. Per germline, CDR1 KGHSH and CDR2 LQKENI. This CDR3 is CASSRQVFSGANVLTF. CDR3 nucleotide sequence: TGTGCCAGCTCACGACAGGTCTTCTCTGGGGCCAACGTCCTGACTTTC. The complete variable domain, with remaining parts taken from reference TRBV18 and TRBJ2-6, reads NAGVMQNPRHLVRRRGQEARLRCSPMKGHSHVYWYRQLPEEGLKFMVYLQKENIIDESGMPKERFSAEFPKEGPSILRIQQVVRGDSAAYFCASSRQVFSGANVLTFGAGSRLTVL.

The chain joins TRBV9 to TRBJ1-6, with a weak D call TRBD1 (5 bases). This CDR3 has 15 residues. V lost 4 bases and J lost 6, with 14 bases in between. Germline V CDR1 and CDR2: SGDLS, YYNGEE. The CDR3 nucleotides are TGTGCCAGCAGCTTCGGGACTGTAGGTAATTCACCCCTCCACTTT. Translation gives CASSFGTVGNSPLHF.

V and J are TRBV7-9 and TRBJ2-7; TRBD1 matches 7 bases. Germline values: CDR1 SEHNR, CDR2 FQNEAQ (reference sequence). This CDR3 spans 14 amino acids. J gave up 5 bases and V 5 bases, and 9 bases lay outside the gene matches. CDR3 in DNA: TGTGCCAGCAGCCTATTAGGGACAGCAAACGAGCAGTACTTC. Its translation is CASSLLGTANEQYF.

The chain recombines TRBV19 with TRBJ1-2; 12 bases align to TRBD1. V was pared by 6 bases and J by 5 bases, with 4 bases of the junction left unmatched. The CDR3 contains 14 residues. The germline gives CDR1 LNHDA, CDR2 SQIVND (reference sequence). The CDR3 loop reads CASSRDRGRYGYTF. In nucleotides, the CDR3 is TGTGCCAGTAGCAGGGACAGGGGGCGGTATGGCTACACCTTC.

This clone has just one count. The V gene is TRBV6-4, the J gene TRBJ2-3, with 7 bases fitting TRBD2. The CDR3 is 15 residues long. From germline, CDR1 is MRHNA and CDR2 SNTAGT. J gave up 6 bases and V 0 bases, and 6 bases lay outside the gene matches. In DNA, the CDR3 is TGTGCCAGCAGTGACTCCCCGGGAGGTGGGGATACGCAGTATTTT. Translating it yields CASSDSPGGGDTQYF.

The chain employs TRBV6-6 and TRBJ2-3, with a weak D call TRBD1 (5 bases). This CDR3 has 13 amino acids. The germline V gene encodes CDR1 MNHNY and CDR2 SVGAGI (reference sequence). Trimming shortened V by 6 bases and J by 1 base, and 8 bases separated the two germline ends. CDR3 in DNA: TGTGCCAGCAGGATAGGGGGCACAGATACGCAGTATTTT. The encoded protein is CASRIGGTDTQYF.

The rearrangement joins TRBV7-2 to TRBJ1-2, with 7 bases aligning to TRBD1. The J segment lost 8 bases and the V segment lost 5 bases, leaving 5 bases of the junction unmatched. CDR3 length equals 12 residues. Germline V gives CDR1 SGHTA, CDR2 FQGNSA. Written as DNA, the CDR3 is TGTGCCAGCAGCATACAGGGGTACGGCTACACCTTC. Protein sequence: CASSIQGYGYTF.

V gene TRBV9 combines with J gene TRBJ1-2, with 7 bases identical to TRBD1. The CDR3 consists of 17 residues. Germline loops: CDR1 SGDLS, CDR2 YYNGEE. The V segment lost 0 bases and the J segment 1 base; nucleotides outside the gene matches: 9. CDR3 sequence: CASSVALTGADNYGYTF. The CDR3 DNA reads TGTGCCAGCAGCGTAGCTCTAACAGGGGCGGATAACTATGGCTACACCTTC.

This clone was recorded once. The chain carries TRBV19 and TRBJ2-7; 7 bases are shared with TRBD1. CDR3 length: 14 residues. The germline V gene has CDR1 LNHDA and CDR2 SQIVND (reference sequence). V trimming: 4 bases; J trimming: 2 bases; junction bases outside the gene matches: 5. DNA of the CDR3: TGTGCCAGTAGTACACAGGGGCCCCCCTACGAGCAGTACTTC. This encodes CASSTQGPPYEQYF. Full variable domain (rest looked up from reference TRBV19 and TRBJ2-7): DGGITQSPKYLFRKEGQNVTLSCEQNLNHDAMYWYRQDPGQGLRLIYYSQIVNDFQKGDIAEGYSVSREKKESFPLTVTSAQKNPTAFYLCASSTQGPPYEQYFGPGTRLTVT.

J is TRBJ1-2 and V is TRBV19; 9 bases map to TRBD1. This CDR3 has 13 residues. Unmatched junction bases numbered 4, after V lost 3 bases and J lost 8 bases. CDR1 and CDR2 (germline): LNHDA, SQIVND (reference sequence). CDR3 residues: CASSMRTGEGYTF. The DNA of the CDR3 is TGTGCCAGTAGTATGCGGACAGGGGAAGGCTACACCTTC.

This clone was counted once. This chain uses TRBV24-1 with TRBJ1-5, with D maybe TRBD1 (6 bases). Germline V CDR1 and CDR2: KGHDR, SFDVKD. The V end lost 4 bases, the J end lost 4 bases, and 25 bases lay between the germline ends. The CDR3 runs 19 residues. The CDR3 sequence is CATSDPGRTVPSTNQPQHF. The CDR3, as DNA: TGTGCCACCAGTGACCCAGGACGGACAGTTCCGTCCACGAATCAGCCCCAGCATTTT.

The chain recombines TRBV6-5 with TRBJ2-7; TRBD1 is a possible D gene (6 bases). The germline gives CDR1 MNHEY, CDR2 SVGAGI. Trimming took 8 bases from V and 2 from J, leaving 16 bases between them. The CDR3 totals 14 residues. The CDR3 DNA reads as TGTGCCAGCTACAGGGACCCCTCCGCCTACGAGCAGTACTTC. It yields the protein CASYRDPSAYEQYF.

This clone was counted between two and nine times. The chain links TRBV29-1 to TRBJ2-5; D possibly corresponds to TRBD1 (5 bases). This CDR3 has 15 residues. V was clipped by 1 base and J by 2 bases, with 14 bases between them. The germline CDR1 and CDR2 sequences are SQVTM and ANQGSEA. CDR3 DNA: TGCAGCGTTGAAGTAGGGGTAAGATTACAAGAGACCCAGTACTTC. Translation gives CSVEVGVRLQETQYF.

Only one count was recorded for this clone. The rearrangement links TRBV18 to TRBJ2-3, with 9 bases fitting TRBD2. There are 17 residues in the CDR3. Germline V gene lookup returns CDR1 KGHSH and CDR2 LQKENI. Trimming took 3 bases from V and 2 from J; bases not matched to a gene: 9. For the CDR3, the DNA is TGTGCCAGCTCACCTGCCTATGCGGGAGGGACCACAGATACGCAGTATTTT. It is translated as CASSPAYAGGTTDTQYF. The full variable domain, with the rest looked up from reference TRBV18 and TRBJ2-3, is NAGVMQNPRHLVRRRGQEARLRCSPMKGHSHVYWYRQLPEEGLKFMVYLQKENIIDESGMPKERFSAEFPKEGPSILRIQQVVRGDSAAYFCASSPAYAGGTTDTQYFGPGTRLTVL.

The J gene is TRBJ2-1, the V gene TRBV5-5; D gene ambiguous. With 4 bases removed from V and 5 bases from J, the gap between germline ends came to 16 bases. CDR1 is SGHKS and CDR2 is YYEKEE in the germline V gene (reference sequence). The CDR3 contains 15 residues. The CDR3 here is CASSPRPQANNEQFF. DNA for the CDR3: TGTGCCAGCAGCCCCCGGCCGCAGGCAAACAATGAGCAGTTCTTC.